The sequence of this T cell receptor (beta chain) was determined in a study of blood T cell repertoires in COVID-19. Study details: The samples span acute and convalescent COVID-19 from the United States, Italy and Spain. From T cells, B-cell-depleted T cells, or PBMCs came the material, which was cDNA or gDNA.

Authors' analysis steps: Reference gene primer amplification gave nucleated cell count estimates. Clones were sequenced by immunoSEQ multiplex PCR, and TCRdb holds only the in-frame ones, with some missing. Clonal size and the V and J genes are those of that table, whereas D and trimming came from the DNA. The data show around 170,000 clones, about four fifths seen once. Patients at the Seattle site were enrolled during active infection and followed longitudinally. The source material was peripheral blood. The receptor was isolated from a woman in her 70s with COVID-19, enrolled during active disease.

The CDR3 DNA sequence: TGTGCCAGCAGCCCCGGGACTTCCTCCAACTATGGCTACACCTTC. Translation gives CASSPGTSSNYGYTF. The chain is built from TRBV9 and TRBJ1-2; maybe TRBD1 (5 bases). The CDR3 spans 15 residues. V was cut by 4 bases and J by 2 bases, with 15 bases left in between. Germline CDR1 is SGDLS and CDR2 is YYNGEE.